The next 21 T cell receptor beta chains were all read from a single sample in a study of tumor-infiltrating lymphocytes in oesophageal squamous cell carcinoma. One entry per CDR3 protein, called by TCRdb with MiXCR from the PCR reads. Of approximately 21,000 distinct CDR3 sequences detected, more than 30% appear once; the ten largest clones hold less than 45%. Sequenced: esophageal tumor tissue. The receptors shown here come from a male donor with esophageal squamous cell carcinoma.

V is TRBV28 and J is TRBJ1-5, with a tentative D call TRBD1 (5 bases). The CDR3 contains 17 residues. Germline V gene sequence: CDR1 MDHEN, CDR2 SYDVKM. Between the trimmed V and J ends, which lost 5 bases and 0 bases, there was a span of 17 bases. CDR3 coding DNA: TGTGCCAGCAGTCCCCAGGGTTTGCAGGGTAGCAATCAGCCCCAGCATTTT. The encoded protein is CASSPQGLQGSNQPQHF.

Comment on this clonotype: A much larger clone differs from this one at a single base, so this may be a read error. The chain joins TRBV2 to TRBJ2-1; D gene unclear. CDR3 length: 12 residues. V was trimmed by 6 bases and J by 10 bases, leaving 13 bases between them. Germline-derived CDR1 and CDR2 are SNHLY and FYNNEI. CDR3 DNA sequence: TGTGCCAGCAGACCCGACACGCTCGAGCAGTTCTTC. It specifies CASRPDTLEQFF.

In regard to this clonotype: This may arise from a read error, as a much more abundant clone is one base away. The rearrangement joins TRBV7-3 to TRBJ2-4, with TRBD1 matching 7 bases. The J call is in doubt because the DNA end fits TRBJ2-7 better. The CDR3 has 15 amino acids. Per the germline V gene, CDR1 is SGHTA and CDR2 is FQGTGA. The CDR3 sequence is CAGSLNPGTAYEQYF. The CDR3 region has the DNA TGTGCCGGCAGCCTGAATCCCGGGACAGCCTACGAGCAGTACTTC.

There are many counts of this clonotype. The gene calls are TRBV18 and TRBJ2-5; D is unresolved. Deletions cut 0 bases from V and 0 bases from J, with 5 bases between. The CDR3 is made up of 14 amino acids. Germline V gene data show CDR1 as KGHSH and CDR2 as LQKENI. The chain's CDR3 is CASSPPGNQETQYF. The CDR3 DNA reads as TGTGCCAGCTCACCACCAGGGAACCAAGAGACCCAGTACTTC.

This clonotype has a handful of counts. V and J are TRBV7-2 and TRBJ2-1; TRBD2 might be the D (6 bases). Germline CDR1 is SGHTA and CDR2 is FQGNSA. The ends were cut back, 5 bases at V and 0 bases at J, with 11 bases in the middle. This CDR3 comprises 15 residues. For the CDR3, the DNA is TGTGCCAGCAGCCGCGACGGGAGCTCCTACAATGAGCAGTTCTTC. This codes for CASSRDGSSYNEQFF.

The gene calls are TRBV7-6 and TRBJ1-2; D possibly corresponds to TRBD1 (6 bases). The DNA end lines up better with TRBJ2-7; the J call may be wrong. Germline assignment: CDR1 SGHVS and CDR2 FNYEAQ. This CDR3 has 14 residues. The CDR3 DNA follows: TGTGCCAGCAGCGCCTCAGACAGGAGCTACGAGCAGTACTTC. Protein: CASSASDRSYEQYF.

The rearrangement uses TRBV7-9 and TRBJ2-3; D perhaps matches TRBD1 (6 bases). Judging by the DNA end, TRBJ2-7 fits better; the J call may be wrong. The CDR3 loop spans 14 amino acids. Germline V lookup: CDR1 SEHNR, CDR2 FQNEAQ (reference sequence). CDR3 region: CASSHRDTLAEQYF. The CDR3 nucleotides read TGTGCCAGCAGCCACCGGGACACCCTCGCCGAGCAGTACTTC.

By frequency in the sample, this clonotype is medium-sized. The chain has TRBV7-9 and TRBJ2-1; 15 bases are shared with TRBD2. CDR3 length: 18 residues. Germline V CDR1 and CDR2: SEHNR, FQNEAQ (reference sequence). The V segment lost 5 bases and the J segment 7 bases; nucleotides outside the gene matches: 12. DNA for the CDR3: TGTGCCAGCAGCGCATGGACTAGCGGGGGGGATTGGTGGAATGAGCAGTTCTTC. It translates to CASSAWTSGGDWWNEQFF.

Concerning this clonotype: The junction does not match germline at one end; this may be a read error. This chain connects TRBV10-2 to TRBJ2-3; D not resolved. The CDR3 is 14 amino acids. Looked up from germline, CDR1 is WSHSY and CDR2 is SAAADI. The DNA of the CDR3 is TGCGCCAGCAAGATCAGCGCTACCACAGATACTCAGTATTTT. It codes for CASKISATTDTQYF.

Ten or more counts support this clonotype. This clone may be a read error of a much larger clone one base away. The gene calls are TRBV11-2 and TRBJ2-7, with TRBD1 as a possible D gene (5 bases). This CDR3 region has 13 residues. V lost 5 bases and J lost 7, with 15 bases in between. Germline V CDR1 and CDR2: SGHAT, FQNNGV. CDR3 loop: CASSRQLYNEQYF. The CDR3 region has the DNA TGTGCCAGCAGCCGACAGCTGTACAATGAGCAGTACTTC.

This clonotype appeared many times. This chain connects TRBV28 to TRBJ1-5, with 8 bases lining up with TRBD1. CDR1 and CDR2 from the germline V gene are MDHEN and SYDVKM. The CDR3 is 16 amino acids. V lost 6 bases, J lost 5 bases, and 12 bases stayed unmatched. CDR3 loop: CASSLQGQGAYQPQHF. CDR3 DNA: TGTGCCAGCAGCCTGCAGGGCCAGGGGGCCTATCAGCCCCAGCATTTT.

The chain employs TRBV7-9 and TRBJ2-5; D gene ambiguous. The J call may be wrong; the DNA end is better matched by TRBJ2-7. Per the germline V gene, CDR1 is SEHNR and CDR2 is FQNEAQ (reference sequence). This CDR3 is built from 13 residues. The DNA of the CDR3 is TGTGCCAGCAGCCCCATGGGTAATTACGAGCAGTACTTC. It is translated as CASSPMGNYEQYF.

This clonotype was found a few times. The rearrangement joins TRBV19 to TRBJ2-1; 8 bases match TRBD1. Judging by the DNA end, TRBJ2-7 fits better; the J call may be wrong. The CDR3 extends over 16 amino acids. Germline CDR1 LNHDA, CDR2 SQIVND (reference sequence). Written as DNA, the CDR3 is TGTGCCAGTAGTATAAGACCGGACAGGGAAGGGAACGAGCAGTACTTC. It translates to CASSIRPDREGNEQYF.

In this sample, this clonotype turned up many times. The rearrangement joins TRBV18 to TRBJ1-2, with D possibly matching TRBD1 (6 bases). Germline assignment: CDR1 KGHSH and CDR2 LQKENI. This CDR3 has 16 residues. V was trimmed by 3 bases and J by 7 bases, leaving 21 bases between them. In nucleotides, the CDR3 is TGTGCCAGCTCACCCGATCGCGAGGGGACACGGGGTGGCTACACCTTC. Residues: CASSPDREGTRGGYTF.

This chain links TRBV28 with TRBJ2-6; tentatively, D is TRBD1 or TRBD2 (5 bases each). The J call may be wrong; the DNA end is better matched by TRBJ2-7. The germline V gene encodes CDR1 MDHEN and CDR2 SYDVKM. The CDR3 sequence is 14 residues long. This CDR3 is CASSLWGNFYEQYF. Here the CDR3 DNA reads TGTGCCAGCAGTTTGTGGGGGAACTTCTACGAGCAGTACTTC.

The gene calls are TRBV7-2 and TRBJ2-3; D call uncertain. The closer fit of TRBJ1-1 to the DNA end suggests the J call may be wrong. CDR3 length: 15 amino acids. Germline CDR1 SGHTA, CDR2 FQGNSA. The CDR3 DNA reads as TGTGCCAGCAGCTACCAGTTCCAGGCCGCCACTGAAGCTTTCTTT. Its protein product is CASSYQFQAATEAFF.

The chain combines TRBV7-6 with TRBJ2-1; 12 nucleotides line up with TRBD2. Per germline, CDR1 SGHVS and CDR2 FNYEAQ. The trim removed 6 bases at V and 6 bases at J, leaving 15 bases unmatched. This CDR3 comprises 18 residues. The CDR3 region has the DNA TGTGCCAGCAGTCCCACCCCGTTACTAGCGGGAGGACGCAATGAGCAGTTCTTC. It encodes CASSPTPLLAGGRNEQFF.

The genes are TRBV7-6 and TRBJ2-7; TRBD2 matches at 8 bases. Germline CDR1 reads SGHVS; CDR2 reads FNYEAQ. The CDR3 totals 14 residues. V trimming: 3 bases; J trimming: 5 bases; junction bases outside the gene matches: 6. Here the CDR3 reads CASSFGGGLDEQYF. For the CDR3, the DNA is TGTGCCAGCAGCTTTGGCGGGGGGCTCGACGAGCAGTACTTC. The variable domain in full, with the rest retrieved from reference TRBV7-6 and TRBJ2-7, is GAGVSQSPRYKVTKRGQDVALRCDPISGHVSLYWYRQALGQGPEFLTYFNYEAQQDKSGLPNDRFSAERPEGSISTLTIQRTEQRDSAMYRCASSFGGGLDEQYFGPGTRLTVT.

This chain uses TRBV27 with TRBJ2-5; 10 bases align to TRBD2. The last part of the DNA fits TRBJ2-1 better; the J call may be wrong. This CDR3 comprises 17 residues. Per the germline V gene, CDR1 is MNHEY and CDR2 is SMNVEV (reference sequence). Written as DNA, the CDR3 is TGTGCCAGCAGTTCCCTAGCGGGAGTGGTGGGTAGGAATGAGCAGTTCTTC. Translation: CASSSLAGVVGRNEQFF.

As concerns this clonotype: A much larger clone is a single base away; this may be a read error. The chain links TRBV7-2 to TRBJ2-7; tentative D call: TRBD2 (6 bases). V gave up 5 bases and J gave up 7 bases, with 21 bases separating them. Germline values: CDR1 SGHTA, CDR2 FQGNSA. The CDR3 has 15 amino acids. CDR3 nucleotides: TGTGCCAGCAGCCTCGACCAGCGACTAGACAATGAGCAGTACTTC. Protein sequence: CASSLDQRLDNEQYF. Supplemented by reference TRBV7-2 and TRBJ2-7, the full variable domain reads GAGVSQSPSNKVTEKGKDVELRCDPISGHTALYWYRQSLGQGLEFLIYFQGNSAPDKSGLPSDRFSAERTGGSVSTLTIQRTQQEDSAVYLCASSLDQRLDNEQYFGPGTRLTVT.

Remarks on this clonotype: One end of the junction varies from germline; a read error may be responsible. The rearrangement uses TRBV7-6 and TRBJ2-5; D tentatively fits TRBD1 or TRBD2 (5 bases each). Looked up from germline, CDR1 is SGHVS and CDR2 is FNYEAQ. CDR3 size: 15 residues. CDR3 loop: CASSLGNGAQETQYF. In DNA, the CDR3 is TGTGCTAGCAGCTTAGGTAACGGGGCACAAGAGACCCAGTACTTC.